This T cell receptor (beta chain) was identified in a study of blood T cell repertoires in COVID-19. Overall study context: The study drew acute and convalescent COVID-19 samples from the United States, Italy and Spain. PBMCs, B-cell-depleted T cells, or T cells were the source of the cDNA or gDNA that made up the material.

From germline, CDR1 is LGHDT and CDR2 YNNKEL (reference sequence). The CDR3 has 14 amino acids. Between the trimmed V and J ends, which lost 4 bases and 9 bases, there was a span of 19 bases. Participants spanned ages roughly 18 to 90 years and resided in roughly 26 US areas. Exposed participants encountered a COVID-19 case during the 2 weeks preceding study entry. The data were produced by immunoSEQ multiplex PCR, yet TCRdb's version contains in-frame clones alone and is incomplete. This sample has 220,000 or so clones, with 80% to 90% found just once. This receptor was identified in a man aged 45-65 years who had been exposed to COVID-19. Material for sequencing was PBMCs or T cells enriched from blood (not recorded which). The chain carries TRBV3-1 (or the pseudogene TRBV3-2) and TRBJ2-7; possibly TRBD2 for D (5 bases). Written as DNA, the CDR3 is TGTGCCAGCAGCCCCTCCGTGGGCTCCGCGGGGCAGTACGTC. It yields the protein CASSPSVGSAGQYV.